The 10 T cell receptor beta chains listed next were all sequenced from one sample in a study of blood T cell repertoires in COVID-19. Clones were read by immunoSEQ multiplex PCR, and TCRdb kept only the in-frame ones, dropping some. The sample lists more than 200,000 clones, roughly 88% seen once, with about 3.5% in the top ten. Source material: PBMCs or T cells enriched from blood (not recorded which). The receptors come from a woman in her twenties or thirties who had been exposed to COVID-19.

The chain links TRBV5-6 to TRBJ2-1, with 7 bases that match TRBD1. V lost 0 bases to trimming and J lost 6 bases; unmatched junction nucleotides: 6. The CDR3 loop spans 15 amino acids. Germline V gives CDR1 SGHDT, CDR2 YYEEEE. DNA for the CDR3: TGTGCCAGCAGCTTGGAGGACAGGTACGTCAATGAGCAGTTCTTC. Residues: CASSLEDRYVNEQFF.

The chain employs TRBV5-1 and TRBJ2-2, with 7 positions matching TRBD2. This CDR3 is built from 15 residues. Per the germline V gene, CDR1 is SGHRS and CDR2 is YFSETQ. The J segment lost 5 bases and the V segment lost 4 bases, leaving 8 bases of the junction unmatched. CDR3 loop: CASSLGLGGTGELFF. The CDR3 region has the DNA TGCGCCAGCAGCCTGGGACTCGGGGGGACCGGGGAGCTGTTTTTT.

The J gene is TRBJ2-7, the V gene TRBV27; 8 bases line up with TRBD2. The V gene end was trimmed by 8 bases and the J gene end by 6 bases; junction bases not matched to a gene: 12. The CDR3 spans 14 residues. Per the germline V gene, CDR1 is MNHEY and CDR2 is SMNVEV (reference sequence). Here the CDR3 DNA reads TGTGCCAGCGGGCCGGGACTAGGAAGTCGCGAGCAGTACTTC. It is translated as CASGPGLGSREQYF.

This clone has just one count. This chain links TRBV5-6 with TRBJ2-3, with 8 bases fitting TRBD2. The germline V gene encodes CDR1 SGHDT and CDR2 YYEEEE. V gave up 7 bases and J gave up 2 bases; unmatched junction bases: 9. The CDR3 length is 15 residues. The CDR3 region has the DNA TGTGCCAGCGGGACCGGGACTAGGCTCACAGATACGCAGTATTTT. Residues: CASGTGTRLTDTQYF.

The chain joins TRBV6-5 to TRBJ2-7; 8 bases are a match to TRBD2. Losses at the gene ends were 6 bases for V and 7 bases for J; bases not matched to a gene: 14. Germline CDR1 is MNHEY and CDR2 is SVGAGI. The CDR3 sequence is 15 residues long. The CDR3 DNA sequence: TGTGCCAGCAGCTATAGAGGAGCGGGAGTTCTAGAGCAGTACTTC. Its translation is CASSYRGAGVLEQYF.

The CDR3 DNA reads as TGCGCCAGCAGGCAGGGGGCTGGGACAGATACGCAGTATTTT. Its translation: CASRQGAGTDTQYF. The rearrangement links TRBV4-1 to TRBJ2-3; 8 nucleotides match TRBD1. CDR3 size: 14 residues. The germline V gene has CDR1 MGHRA and CDR2 YSYEKL. The V segment lost 6 bases and the J segment 3 bases; nucleotides outside the gene matches: 5.

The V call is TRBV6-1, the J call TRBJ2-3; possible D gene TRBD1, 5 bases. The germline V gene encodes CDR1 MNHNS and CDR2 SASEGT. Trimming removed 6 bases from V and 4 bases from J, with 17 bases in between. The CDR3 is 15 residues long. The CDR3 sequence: CASRQGLVRADTQYF. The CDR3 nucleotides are TGTGCCAGCAGGCAGGGCCTCGTTAGGGCAGATACGCAGTATTTT.

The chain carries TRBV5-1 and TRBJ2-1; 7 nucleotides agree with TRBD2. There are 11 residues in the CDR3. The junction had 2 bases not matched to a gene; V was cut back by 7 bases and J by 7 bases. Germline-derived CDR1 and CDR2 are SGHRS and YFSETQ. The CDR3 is CASVSGNEQFF. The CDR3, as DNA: TGCGCCAGCGTTAGCGGGAATGAGCAGTTCTTC.

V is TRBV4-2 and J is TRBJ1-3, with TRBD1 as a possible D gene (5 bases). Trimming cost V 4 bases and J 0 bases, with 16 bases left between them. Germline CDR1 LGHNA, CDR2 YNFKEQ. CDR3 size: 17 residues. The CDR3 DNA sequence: TGTGCCAGCAGCCGCATGGGACTTCTCTCCTCTGGAAACACCATATATTTT. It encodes CASSRMGLLSSGNTIYF.

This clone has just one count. CDR3 in DNA: TGCGCCAGCAGCCATGGGGGACTAGGGCACAATGAGCAGTTCTTC. Protein product: CASSHGGLGHNEQFF. This chain joins TRBV5-1 and TRBJ2-1; 8 nucleotides line up with TRBD2. Germline CDR1 SGHRS, CDR2 YFSETQ. The CDR3 contains 15 residues. The junction had 8 bases not matched to a gene; V was cut back by 4 bases and J by 5 bases.